The 10 T cell receptor beta chains presented below share a single source sample, sequenced in a study of T-cell memory formation after mild COVID-19. TCRdb reprocessed the 5' RACE reads via MiXCR and lists one record per CDR3 protein. The sample holds under 150,000 distinct CDR3 sequences, roughly 20% seen once. Material: PBMCs or a T cell subset sorted from them (not recorded which). These receptors originate from a man younger than 35 who had mild COVID-19 (a few samples of this study predate the infection). Cell type and time point are not known.

This clonotype came up a few times. CDR3 sequence: CASSYRGGASPLHF. DNA for the CDR3: TGTGCCAGCAGTTACAGAGGGGGCGCCTCACCCCTCCACTTT. The rearrangement joins TRBV6-5 to TRBJ1-6; 7 nucleotides match TRBD1. The CDR3 sequence is 14 residues long. Germline V gene lookup returns CDR1 MNHEY and CDR2 SVGAGI. V gave up 2 bases and J gave up 10 bases; unmatched junction bases: 5.

This clonotype was seen more than once but under ten times. This sequence joins TRBV12-3 or TRBV12-4 and TRBJ2-3; 13 bases agree with TRBD2. J gave up 4 bases and V 5 bases, and 3 bases lay outside the gene matches. This CDR3 has 15 residues. CDR3 loop: CASSPGLAGPDTQYF. The CDR3, as DNA: TGTGCCAGCAGTCCGGGACTAGCGGGGCCAGATACGCAGTATTTT.

The table lists this clonotype with a few counts. The rearrangement uses TRBV4-1 and TRBJ1-1, with unresolved D. The CDR3 contains 18 residues. V shed 0 bases and J shed 4 bases, with 21 bases lying between them. The germline V gene encodes CDR1 MGHRA and CDR2 YSYEKL. This CDR3 is CASSQDPVGLGWGTEAFF. In nucleotides, the CDR3 is TGCGCCAGCAGCCAAGATCCTGTGGGCCTGGGATGGGGCACTGAAGCTTTCTTT.

The chain links TRBV12-3 or TRBV12-4 to TRBJ2-5; TRBD2 matches at 14 bases. This CDR3 region has 17 residues. With V trimmed by 4 bases and J by 2 bases, 6 bases remained unmatched. DNA of the CDR3: TGTGCCAGCAGTTCAGGACTAGCGGGGGGATATCAAGAGACCCAGTACTTC. Encoded protein: CASSSGLAGGYQETQYF.

This clonotype was counted only a few times. The chain recombines TRBV28 with TRBJ2-7, with no clear D. From germline, CDR1 is MDHEN and CDR2 SYDVKM. V dropped 7 bases and J dropped 2 bases, with 18 bases sitting between them. This CDR3 comprises 15 residues. CDR3 in DNA: TGTGCCAGCACCGAAGACGTTCGCTCTACCTACGAGCAGTACTTC. This encodes CASTEDVRSTYEQYF.

J is TRBJ2-7 and V is TRBV27, with D possibly matching TRBD2 (7 bases). Looked up from germline, CDR1 is MNHEY and CDR2 is SMNVEV (reference sequence). Trimming took off 6 bases at V and 6 bases at J, with 24 bases between the two ends. The length of the CDR3 is 16 residues. In DNA, the CDR3 is TGTGCCAGCAGAGCGAGGGGGGGGCGCAGACTCTCCGAGCAGTACGTC. Its protein is CASRARGGRRLSEQYV.

The V call is TRBV5-6, the J call TRBJ2-7; 7 nucleotides align to TRBD1. Germline V gene lookup returns CDR1 SGHDT and CDR2 YYEEEE. The CDR3 runs to 14 residues. Trimming took 4 bases from V and 3 from J; bases not matched to a gene: 7. The CDR3 is CASSGRDSNYEQYV. CDR3 DNA: TGTGCCAGCAGCGGCCGGGACAGCAACTACGAGCAGTACGTC.

The genes are TRBV7-8 and TRBJ2-4; the match to TRBD2 covers 14 bases. This CDR3 region has 15 residues. Trimming removed 5 bases from V and 14 bases from J; junction bases left unmatched: 11. Germline V gives CDR1 SGHVS, CDR2 FQNEAQ. CDR3 protein: CASSHSTSGGAGKYF. CDR3 nucleotide sequence: TGTGCCAGCAGCCATTCGACTAGCGGGGGGGCCGGGAAGTACTTC.

This clonotype has just a few counts. The chain combines TRBV6-5 with TRBJ2-2; 9 bases map to TRBD2. Germline V CDR1 and CDR2: MNHEY, SVGAGI. The junction had 3 bases not matched to a gene; V was cut back by 2 bases and J by 5 bases. The length of the CDR3 is 15 residues. CDR3 nucleotides: TGTGCCAGCAGTTACGTTGCGGGGGGGACCGGGGAGCTGTTTTTT. Translating it yields CASSYVAGGTGELFF.

The chain carries TRBV25-1 and TRBJ1-6, with D uncertain. This CDR3 spans 14 amino acids. V dropped 0 bases and J dropped 8 bases, with 8 bases sitting between them. Per germline, CDR1 MGHDK and CDR2 SYGVNS. CDR3 nucleotides: TGTGCCAGCAGTGAATATAGCGGACATTCACCCCTCCACTTT. This translates into CASSEYSGHSPLHF.